This record concerns one T cell receptor beta chain sequence. Its antigen is unknown. These data originate in a study of response to subunit inactivated influenza vaccine. Via MiXCR, TCRdb re-called the RT-PCR reads, giving one row per CDR3 protein. The profile covers fewer than 550,000 distinct CDR3 sequences, with less than 30% appearing a single time and about 1.9% taken by the ten largest. Germline V CDR1 and CDR2: SEHNR, FQNEAQ (reference sequence). The trim removed 4 bases at V and 5 bases at J, leaving 5 bases unmatched. The CDR3 contains 16 residues. Overall study findings and caveats: The authors offered the suggestion that each seasonal influenza vaccination recruits few new T cells.

The genes are TRBV7-9 and TRBJ2-3; 14 bases are shared with TRBD2. This sequence originates from a man between 45 and 60 years old who received an inactivated influenza vaccine. Specimen: CD4+ T cells sorted from PBMCs, collected around 5 days after vaccination. CDR3 sequence reads: CASSWGLAGALDTQYF. CDR3 nucleotide sequence: TGTGCCAGCAGCTGGGGACTAGCGGGGGCCTTAGATACGCAGTATTTT.